A single sample is the source of the 21 T cell receptor beta chains below, sequenced in a study of radiotherapy plus CTLA-4 blockade in lung cancer. Libraries were prepared by immunoSEQ multiplex PCR; TCRdb keeps only in-frame clonotypes and omits some of them. The sample consists of some 38,000 clones, 60% to 75% of them appearing once. The sample consisted of peripheral blood, taken from a patient treated with radiotherapy plus ipilimumab. The source is a human donor with non-small cell lung cancer who had stable disease on radiotherapy plus ipilimumab.

In DNA, the CDR3 is TGTGCCAGTAGACGGACCTTAAATCAGCCCCAGCATTTT. It specifies CASRRTLNQPQHF. The rearrangement links TRBV19 to TRBJ1-5; D is undetermined. This CDR3 is built from 13 residues. Germline V gene lookup returns CDR1 LNHDA and CDR2 SQIVND (reference sequence). The ends were cut back, 6 bases at V and 4 bases at J, with 10 bases in the middle.

This clone was detected a few times. Additional DNA sequences in this sample encode the identical CDR3. The chain recombines TRBV19 with TRBJ1-5, with D unclear. The CDR3 consists of 15 residues. Germline V gene sequence: CDR1 LNHDA, CDR2 SQIVND (reference sequence). The V gene lost 4 bases and the J gene lost 1 base, with 11 bases spanning the gap. In DNA form, the CDR3 reads TGTGCCAGTAGTACCGGACGGGGAAGCAATCAGCCCCAGCATTTT. As protein: CASSTGRGSNQPQHF.

J is TRBJ1-2 and V is TRBV7-9, with unresolved D. Germline V CDR1 and CDR2: SEHNR, FQNEAQ (reference sequence). This CDR3 spans 14 amino acids. Trimming left V 2 bases short and J 0 bases short, with 7 bases between. The DNA for the CDR3 is TGTGCCAGCAGCTTAACAGAAACTAACTATGGCTACACCTTC. It codes for CASSLTETNYGYTF.

As for this clone: At one boundary the junction diverges from the germline segment, which might be a read error. The chain combines TRBV6-4 with TRBJ1-6; 8 nucleotides agree with TRBD1. The CDR3 runs 16 residues. Germline values: CDR1 MRHNA, CDR2 SNTAGT. CDR3 DNA sequence: TGTGCCAGCAGCTTGACAGGGGCCTCCGATAATTCACCCCTCCACTTT. The encoded protein is CASSLTGASDNSPLHF.

V and J are TRBV9 and TRBJ2-2; no definite D call. The CDR3 spans 12 residues. The V end lost 0 bases, the J end lost 3 bases, and 0 bases lay between the germline ends. Per the germline V gene, CDR1 is SGDLS and CDR2 is YYNGEE. This CDR3 reads CASSVDTGELFF. The CDR3 region has the DNA TGTGCCAGCAGCGTAGACACCGGGGAGCTGTTTTTT. The whole variable domain, filled in from reference TRBV9 and TRBJ2-2, reads DSGVTQTPKHLITATGQRVTLRCSPRSGDLSVYWYQQSLDQGLQFLIQYYNGEERAKGNILERFSAQQFPDLHSELNLSSLELGDSALYFCASSVDTGELFFGEGSRLTVL.

This chain joins TRBV25-1 and TRBJ1-1; D is uncertain. The germline CDR1 and CDR2 sequences are MGHDK and SYGVNS. This CDR3 has 14 residues. Trimming took off 4 bases at V and 1 base at J, with 10 bases between the two ends. The CDR3 spells CASSAHRENTEAFF. The CDR3 DNA follows: TGTGCCAGCAGTGCCCACAGAGAGAACACTGAAGCTTTCTTT.

This clone was seen a few times. The chain combines TRBV2 with TRBJ1-2; D perhaps matches TRBD1 (5 bases). The CDR3 runs 15 residues. CDR1 is SNHLY, CDR2 FYNNEI, per germline. The V end lost 7 bases, the J end lost 4 bases, and 19 bases lay between the germline ends. The CDR3 sequence: CASKEGPGMIYGYTF. CDR3 nucleotide sequence: TGTGCCAGCAAGGAGGGACCGGGGATGATCTATGGCTACACCTTC.

This rearrangement joins TRBV29-1 to TRBJ2-2, with 9 bases aligning to TRBD1. The CDR3 sequence is 14 residues long. CDR1 is SQVTM, CDR2 ANQGSEA, per germline. Germline trimming cut 7 bases from V and 2 bases from J; bases unmatched to any gene: 5. The DNA for the CDR3 is TGCAGCGGAACGGGACAGGGAAACACCGGGGAGCTGTTTTTT. It translates to CSGTGQGNTGELFF.

The chain carries TRBV19 and TRBJ2-3; D may be TRBD1 (5 bases). V was shortened by 7 bases and J by 12 bases, with 14 bases between the two germline ends. The CDR3 has 11 residues. Looked up from germline, CDR1 is LNHDA and CDR2 is SQIVND (reference sequence). In DNA, the CDR3 is TGTGCCAGTACCCAAGGAGACAGTCAGTATTTT. Amino acids: CASTQGDSQYF. The variable domain in full, with the rest retrieved from reference TRBV19 and TRBJ2-3, is DGGITQSPKYLFRKEGQNVTLSCEQNLNHDAMYWYRQDPGQGLRLIYYSQIVNDFQKGDIAEGYSVSREKKESFPLTVTSAQKNPTAFYLCASTQGDSQYFGPGTRLTVL.

V is TRBV5-1 and J is TRBJ1-1; D is possibly TRBD1 (5 bases). The CDR3 contains 13 residues. The germline V and J ends were trimmed by 5 bases and 1 base, with 9 bases remaining between them. Germline lookup yields CDR1 SGHRS and CDR2 YFSETQ. CDR3 in DNA: TGCGCCAGCAGACAAGGACAGAACACTGAAGCTTTCTTT. Residues: CASRQGQNTEAFF.

A few counts support this clone. The chain links TRBV5-8 to TRBJ2-3; unclear D gene. Looked up from germline, CDR1 is SGHTS and CDR2 is YDEGEE. The CDR3 length is 15 residues. V lost 0 bases, J lost 2 bases, and 10 bases lay in between. The CDR3 nucleotides read TGTGCCAGCAGCTTGGTTGGGCTGCCCACAGATACGCAGTATTTT. It specifies CASSLVGLPTDTQYF.

The chain carries TRBV7-9 and TRBJ2-7; TRBD1 matches 7 bases. Trimming removed 5 bases from V and 4 bases from J; junction bases left unmatched: 14. The CDR3 totals 16 residues. Germline V lookup: CDR1 SEHNR, CDR2 FQNEAQ (reference sequence). The CDR3 DNA is TGTGCCAGCAGCCCAGGGGGACCGCGTTCAACATACGAGCAGTACTTC. It codes for CASSPGGPRSTYEQYF.

The chain combines TRBV7-2 with TRBJ1-5, with unresolved D. Germline values: CDR1 SGHTA, CDR2 FQGNSA. The CDR3 has 14 amino acids. V was cut by 4 bases and J by 5 bases, with 12 bases left in between. CDR3 sequence (DNA): TGTGCCAGCAGCTCCGGAGGCCCCGATCAGCCCCAGCATTTT. This gives the protein CASSSGGPDQPQHF.

V usage is TRBV7-2 and J usage is TRBJ1-2; TRBD1 matches 9 bases. The germline V gene has CDR1 SGHTA and CDR2 FQGNSA. This CDR3 has 15 residues. J was trimmed by 7 bases and V by 1 base; bases with no gene match: 7. DNA for the CDR3: TGTGCCAGCAGCTTAGTTGGGACAGGGAATCGTGGCTACACCTTC. It yields the protein CASSLVGTGNRGYTF.

The chain links TRBV5-1 to TRBJ1-1; D uncertain. The CDR3 length is 15 residues. Germline V gives CDR1 SGHRS, CDR2 YFSETQ. Trimming left V 4 bases short and J 11 bases short, with 24 bases between. The CDR3 loop reads CASSQEPKGGLRAFF. DNA for the CDR3: TGCGCCAGCAGCCAAGAGCCCAAGGGTGGGCTTAGGGCTTTCTTT.

The chain joins TRBV18 to TRBJ2-2, with 8 bases aligning to TRBD1. Germline-derived CDR1 and CDR2 are KGHSH and LQKENI. The CDR3 contains 15 residues. V was pared by 6 bases and J by 1 base, with 4 bases of the junction left unmatched. The CDR3 loop is CASSPGQGNTGELFF. Written as DNA, the CDR3 is TGTGCCAGCTCTCCCGGACAGGGGAACACCGGGGAGCTGTTTTTT. The full variable domain, completed using reference TRBV18 and TRBJ2-2, is NAGVMQNPRHLVRRRGQEARLRCSPMKGHSHVYWYRQLPEEGLKFMVYLQKENIIDESGMPKERFSAEFPKEGPSILRIQQVVRGDSAAYFCASSPGQGNTGELFFGEGSRLTVL.

The rearrangement uses TRBV11-2 and TRBJ1-2; a weak D match, TRBD1 (5 bases). The length of the CDR3 is 16 residues. V was shortened by 3 bases and J by 2 bases, with 16 bases between the two germline ends. Per germline, CDR1 SGHAT and CDR2 FQNNGV. CDR3 sequence reads: CASSLGSGFRNYGYTF. The CDR3 DNA follows: TGTGCCAGCAGCTTGGGTTCAGGGTTTCGGAACTATGGCTACACCTTC.

This chain connects TRBV21-1 to TRBJ2-7; the table gives TRBD2 as D, unverified against the DNA. TRBV21-1 is designated a pseudogene. The CDR3 totals 13 residues. In DNA form, the CDR3 reads TGTGCCAGCAGCGGGAGGGACACCTACGAGCAGTACTTC. As protein: CASSGRDTYEQYF.

J is TRBJ1-4 and V is TRBV5-4; D unclear. Trimming took 4 bases from V and 4 from J, leaving 14 bases between them. CDR1 and CDR2 from the germline V gene are SGHNT and YYREEE (reference sequence). CDR3 length equals 15 residues. CDR3 DNA sequence: TGTGCCAGCAGCCGCGTAGTAGGGCGTAATGAAAAACTGTTTTTT. Protein: CASSRVVGRNEKLFF.

The chain joins TRBV28 to TRBJ1-1, with D tentatively TRBD1 (5 bases). The CDR3 spans 15 residues. Between the trimmed V and J ends, which lost 6 bases and 10 bases, there was a span of 24 bases. In germline, CDR1 is MDHEN, CDR2 SYDVKM. In nucleotides, the CDR3 is TGTGCCAGCAGCTCCATTGGAGGGGCGCCCTCAGGAGCTTTCTTT. This gives the protein CASSSIGGAPSGAFF.

The V call is TRBV6-6, the J call TRBJ1-6; TRBD1 agrees at 8 bases. Germline V gene lookup returns CDR1 MNHNY and CDR2 SVGAGI (reference sequence). CDR3 length: 15 amino acids. Unmatched junction bases numbered 7, after V lost 5 bases and J lost 7 bases. Here the CDR3 DNA reads TGTGCCAGCAGTCACTTACAGGGGGGGAATTCACCCCTCCACTTT. Its protein product is CASSHLQGGNSPLHF.